The entry below gives a single T cell receptor (beta chain) sequence along with its context. The target antigen is unknown. PCR was performed using 60 Vbeta and 13 Jbeta primers. Clones were sequenced by immunoSEQ multiplex PCR, and TCRdb holds only the in-frame ones, with some missing. Of under 35,000 clones in the sample, about 60% are singletons; the top ten hold about 20%. This sample was taken from a study of cytomegalovirus exposure and HLA in healthy donors. Study outcomes and limitations: It was reportedly the case that the classifier diagnosed cytomegalovirus status with high specificity and sensitivity.

Germline CDR1 reads WSHSY; CDR2 reads SAAADI. V was shortened by 11 bases and J by 4 bases, with 15 bases between the two germline ends. The CDR3 contains 13 residues. The sequence was collected from a man in his fifties in good health and CMV-seropositive. The chain is built from TRBV10-2 and TRBJ1-5; D not resolved. Sequences were obtained from PBMCs. The CDR3 sequence: CAAGGDPNQPQHF. The CDR3 nucleotides are TGCGCCGCCGGAGGAGATCCAAATCAGCCCCAGCATTTT.